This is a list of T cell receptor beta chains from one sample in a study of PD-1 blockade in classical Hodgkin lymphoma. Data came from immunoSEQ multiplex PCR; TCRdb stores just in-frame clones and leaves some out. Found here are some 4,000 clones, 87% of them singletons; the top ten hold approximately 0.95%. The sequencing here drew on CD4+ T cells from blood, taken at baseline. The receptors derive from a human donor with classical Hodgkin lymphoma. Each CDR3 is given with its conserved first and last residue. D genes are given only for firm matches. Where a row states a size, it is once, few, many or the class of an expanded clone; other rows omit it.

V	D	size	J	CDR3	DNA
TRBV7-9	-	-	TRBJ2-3	CASSLLGSDTQYF	TGTGCCAGCAGCTTACTAGGGTCAGATACGCAGTATTTT
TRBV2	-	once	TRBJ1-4	CASSEGGRTGEKLFF	TGTGCCAGCAGTGAGGGAGGGCGAACGGGGGAAAAACTGTTTTTT
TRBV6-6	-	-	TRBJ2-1	CASSGITSAVYNEQFF	TGTGCCAGCAGTGGAATTACATCCGCCGTCTACAATGAGCAGTTCTTC
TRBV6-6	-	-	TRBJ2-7	CASSPPGGKGYEQYF	TGTGCCAGCAGTCCCCCCGGGGGAAAGGGCTACGAGCAGTACTTC
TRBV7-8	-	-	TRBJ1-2	CASSLAGDYGYTF	TGTGCCAGCAGCTTAGCTGGGGACTATGGCTACACCTTC
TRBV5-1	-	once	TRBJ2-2	CASSGTANTGELFF	TGCGCCAGCAGCGGGACTGCGAACACCGGGGAGCTGTTTTTT
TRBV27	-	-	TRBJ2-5	CASSLSAQGFGKTQYF	TGTGCCAGCAGTTTATCTGCCCAGGGGTTCGGAAAGACCCAGTACTTC
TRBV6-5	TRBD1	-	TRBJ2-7	CASSPDRVHEQYF	TGTGCCAGCAGCCCCGACAGGGTCCACGAGCAGTACTTC
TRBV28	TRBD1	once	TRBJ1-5	CASRPGTGTGFNQPQHF	TGTGCCAGCAGGCCAGGAACCGGGACAGGCTTCAATCAGCCCCAGCATTTT
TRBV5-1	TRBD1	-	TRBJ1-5	CASAVGQGSNQPQHF	TGCGCCAGCGCCGTAGGACAGGGTAGCAATCAGCCCCAGCATTTT
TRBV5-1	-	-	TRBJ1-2	CASSLGTALYGYTF	TGCGCCAGCAGCTTGGGGACAGCCCTCTATGGCTACACCTTC
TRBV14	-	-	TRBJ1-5	CASSQGGKSNQPQHF	TGTGCCAGCAGCCAGGGGGGTAAGAGCAATCAGCCCCAGCATTTT
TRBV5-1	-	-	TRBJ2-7	CASSLEAGSSYEQYF	TGCGCCAGCAGCTTGGAGGCCGGGAGCTCCTACGAGCAGTACTTC
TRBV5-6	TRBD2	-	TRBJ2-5	CASNRRGDKETQYF	TGTGCCAGCAACCGCCGGGGGGATAAGGAGACCCAGTACTTC
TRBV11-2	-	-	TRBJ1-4	CASSPRGKNNEKLFF	TGTGCCAGCAGTCCTCGCGGGAAGAATAATGAAAAACTGTTTTTT
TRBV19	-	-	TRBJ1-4	CASSIGGIEEKLFF	TGTGCCAGTAGTATAGGAGGGATTGAAGAAAAACTGTTTTTT
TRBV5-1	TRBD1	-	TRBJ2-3	CASSLVGQGTDTQYF	TGCGCCAGCAGCTTGGTCGGACAGGGCACAGATACGCAGTATTTT
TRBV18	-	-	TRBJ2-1	CASSPLGFSYNEQFF	TGTGCCAGCTCACCACTGGGGTTCTCCTACAATGAGCAGTTCTTC
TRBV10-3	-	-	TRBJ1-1	CAIRPGPQPEAFF	TGTGCCATCAGACCAGGGCCCCAGCCTGAAGCTTTCTTT
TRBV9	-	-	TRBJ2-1	CASSVVKVYNEQFF	TGTGCCAGCAGCGTAGTGAAGGTTTACAATGAGCAGTTCTTC
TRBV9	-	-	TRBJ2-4	CASSVATGEGSIQYF	TGTGCCAGCAGCGTAGCTACGGGCGAAGGCTCCATTCAGTACTTC
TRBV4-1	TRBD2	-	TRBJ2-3	CASSQAGLAGNTDTQYF	TGCGCCAGCAGCCAAGCGGGGCTAGCGGGGAACACAGATACGCAGTATTTT
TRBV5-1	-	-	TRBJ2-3	CASSRDNPSTDTQYF	TGCGCCAGCAGCAGGGACAACCCTAGCACAGATACGCAGTATTTT
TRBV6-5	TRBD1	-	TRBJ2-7	CASRPRTGAYEQYF	TGTGCCAGCAGGCCCCGGACAGGGGCCTACGAGCAGTACTTC
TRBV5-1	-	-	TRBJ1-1	CASSQDPGTEAFF	TGCGCCAGCAGCCAGGACCCGGGGACTGAAGCTTTCTTT
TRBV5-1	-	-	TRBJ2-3	CASSLGDNTDTQYF	TGCGCCAGCAGCTTGGGAGACAACACAGATACGCAGTATTTT
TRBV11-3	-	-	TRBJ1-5	CASSPRITTSLGYQPQHF	TGTGCCAGCAGCCCCCGAATCACCACAAGCCTCGGCTATCAGCCCCAGCATTTT
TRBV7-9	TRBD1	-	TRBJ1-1	CASQGGMNTEAFF	TGTGCCAGTCAGGGGGGGATGAACACTGAAGCTTTCTTT
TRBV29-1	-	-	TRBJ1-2	CSVVPLDVPAYLGYTF	TGCAGCGTTGTACCGCTCGACGTACCGGCGTATCTCGGCTACACCTTC
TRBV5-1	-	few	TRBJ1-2	CASSLGDSFNYGYTF	TGCGCCAGCAGCTTGGGAGACAGTTTTAACTATGGCTACACCTTC
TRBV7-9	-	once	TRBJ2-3	CASSLAGLGDTQYF	TGTGCCAGCAGCTTAGCAGGGTTGGGTGATACGCAGTATTTT
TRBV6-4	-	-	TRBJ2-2	CASSEQPTGELFF	TGTGCCAGCAGTGAACAGCCCACCGGGGAGCTGTTTTTT
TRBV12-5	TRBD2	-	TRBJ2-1	CASGSPRLAGGPSSYNEQFF	TGTGCTAGTGGTTCACCCCGACTAGCGGGGGGGCCAAGCTCCTACAATGAGCAGTTCTTC
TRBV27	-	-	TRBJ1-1	CASSPPRLVLNTEAFF	TGTGCCAGCAGTCCTCCGAGACTAGTCTTGAACACTGAAGCTTTCTTT
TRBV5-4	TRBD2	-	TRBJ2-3	CASSVAGGMGDTQYF	TGTGCCAGCAGCGTAGCGGGGGGGATGGGAGATACGCAGTATTTT
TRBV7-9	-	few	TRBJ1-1	CASSTDSVWNTEAFF	TGTGCCAGCAGCACCGACAGTGTTTGGAACACTGAAGCTTTCTTT
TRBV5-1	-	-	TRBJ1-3	CASSLEAGSGNTIYF	TGCGCCAGCAGCTTGGAGGCAGGGTCGGGAAACACCATATATTTT
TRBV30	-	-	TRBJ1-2	CAWSLQGRHGYTF	TGTGCCTGGAGTCTGCAGGGGCGGCACGGCTACACCTTC
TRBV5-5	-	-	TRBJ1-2	CASSRDTTYGYTF	TGTGCCAGCAGTCGGGACACAACCTATGGCTACACCTTC
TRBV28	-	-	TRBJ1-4	CASSWTGTANEKLFF	TGTGCCAGCAGCTGGACCGGGACGGCTAATGAAAAACTGTTTTTT
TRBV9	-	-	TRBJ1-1	CASSVGGTEAFF	TGTGCCAGCAGCGTCGGTGGGACTGAAGCTTTCTTT
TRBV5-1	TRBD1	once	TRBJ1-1	CASSIDREPVNTEAFF	TGCGCCAGCAGCATCGACAGGGAACCGGTGAACACTGAAGCTTTCTTT
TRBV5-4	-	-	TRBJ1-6	CASSLAGSGNSPLHF	TGTGCCAGCAGCTTGGCGGGGTCTGGTAATTCACCCCTCCACTTT
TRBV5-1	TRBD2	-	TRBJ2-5	CASSLNGGGETQYF	TGCGCCAGCAGCTTGAACGGCGGGGGAGAGACCCAGTACTTC
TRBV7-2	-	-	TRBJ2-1	CASSLAQGGLNEQFF	TGTGCCAGCAGCTTAGCACAGGGAGGACTCAATGAGCAGTTCTTC
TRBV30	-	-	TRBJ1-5	CAWSPTSGVHGVQYSNQPQHF	TGTGCCTGGAGCCCTACCTCGGGGGTACATGGGGTACAATATAGCAATCAGCCCCAGCATTTT
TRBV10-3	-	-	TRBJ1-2	CAIRGLRTEYGYTF	TGTGCCATCAGGGGGTTGAGGACAGAATATGGCTACACCTTC
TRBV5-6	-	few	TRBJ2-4	CASSLGLAKNIQYF	TGTGCCAGCAGCTTGGGGTTAGCCAAAAACATTCAGTACTTC
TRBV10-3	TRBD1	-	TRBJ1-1	CAIRRQGANTEAFF	TGTGCCATTAGGCGACAGGGGGCGAACACTGAAGCTTTCTTT
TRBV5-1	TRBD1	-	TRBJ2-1	CASSFQGATYNEQFF	TGCGCCAGCAGCTTTCAGGGGGCTACCTACAATGAGCAGTTCTTC
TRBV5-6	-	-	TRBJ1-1	CASSRIMNTEAFF	TGTGCCAGCAGCCGAATTATGAACACTGAAGCTTTCTTT
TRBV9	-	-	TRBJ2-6	CASSVGGSGANVLTF	TGTGCCAGCAGCGTAGGAGGGTCTGGGGCCAACGTCCTGACTTTC
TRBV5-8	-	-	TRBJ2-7	CASSLAVRGSYEQYF	TGTGCCAGCAGCTTGGCCGTCAGGGGATCTTACGAGCAGTACTTC
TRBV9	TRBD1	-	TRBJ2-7	CASSSNTGGYEQYF	TGTGCCAGCAGCTCTAACACAGGGGGCTACGAGCAGTACTTC
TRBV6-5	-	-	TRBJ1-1	CASTADVGNTEAFF	TGTGCCAGCACTGCCGATGTGGGGAACACTGAAGCTTTCTTT
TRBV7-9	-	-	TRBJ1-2	CASSLGGENIYGYTF	TGTGCCAGCAGCTTAGGAGGAGAGAATATCTATGGCTACACCTTC
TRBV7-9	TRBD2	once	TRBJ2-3	CASSQAGGNTDTQYF	TGTGCCAGCAGCCAAGCGGGGGGGAACACAGATACGCAGTATTTT
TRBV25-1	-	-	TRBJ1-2	CASTDNYGYTF	TGTGCCAGCACGGACAATTATGGCTACACCTTC
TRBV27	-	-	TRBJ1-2	CASASDRSYGYTF	TGTGCCAGCGCCTCCGACAGGTCCTATGGCTACACCTTC
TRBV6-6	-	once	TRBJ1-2	CASSYPGLVANYGYTF	TGTGCCAGCAGTTACCCGGGTCTCGTAGCTAACTATGGCTACACCTTC